This T cell receptor (beta chain) comes out of a study of identical twins (TCRdb year 2016). With regard to the full study: The study deep-sequenced TCR alpha and beta repertoires from monozygotic twins, unrelated adults of various ages and cord blood to test whether fetal clonotypes persist. To rule out contamination, replicate twin experiments were performed at different times with different library preparation protocols.

As to this clonotype: It lacks a known antigen. Nothing much larger sits one base from this clone, and base qualities are not available.

Every donor in the study was a healthy Caucasian. Three pairs of female monozygotic twins, all aged roughly 18 to 29 years, were included in the twin cohort. The RNA used for TCR libraries was isolated from peripheral blood mononuclear cells. The V end loses 4 bases and the J end loses 3 bases, and a stretch of 13 bases separates them. From the cysteine through the phenylalanine, the CDR3 covers 14 amino acids. Left in the record is the CDR3 DNA by itself, 42 bases read in frame from the first base. What the research found in general, with its limitations: A weaker excess of twin sharing was found in beta out-of-frame sequences because the signal-to-noise ratio was lowered by fewer shared sequences. In monozygotic twins, out-of-frame TCR alpha sharing was systematically underestimated by recombination models, although the models agreed with sharing between unrelated individuals. Invariant T cells such as MAIT and iNKT could partly confound zero-insertion analyses, though diverse VJ usage argued against this for most clonotypes. Compared with coincidental sharing between unrelated individuals, out-of-frame TCR alpha sequences shared between twins had an excess of sequences with low generation probability. Abundant cord blood beta clonotypes carried fewer insertions; young adult naive repertoires showed a weaker similar trend, while memory repertoires showed none. Because the same donors could not be followed over many years, the conclusions relied on cross-sectional statistical analysis.

The library was built by means of 5' RACE. This sample was sequenced with an Illumina HiSeq 2000. A universal primer binding site was introduced by template switching, and a unique molecular identifier was present in the final cDNA, enabling accurate counting of TCR cDNA molecules. Specific primers in the conserved constant-segment region were used to synthesize first-strand cDNA for TCR alpha and beta chains. To control for contamination, each cDNA library was double barcoded with a SMART-Mk sample barcode plus Illumina barcodes. TruSeq adapter sequences along with Illumina sample barcodes were introduced in two successive PCR steps. The Illumina HiSeq platform was used with custom primers to sequence TCR alpha and beta cDNA libraries. In the original analysis: Unique molecular identifiers were extracted from raw reads with MiGEC, and CDR3 positions were determined with MiXCR. For each individual, recombination models were inferred using an EM algorithm with the repgenHMM and IGoR tools. Shared clonotype analysis was performed with the tcR package in R, normalizing sharing by the product of cloneset sizes. Out-of-frame nonproductive sequences were analyzed to study raw recombination free of thymic and clonal selection effects. The raw public reads went through TCRdb reprocessing: fastp at Q25, MiXCR clone calling, in-frame beta chains kept. Records with the same CDR3 protein are collapsed into one entry carrying the most frequent genes and DNA. For this entry, the V and J calls and clone size follow TCRdb and not the study's own pipeline. Recorded for this sample are some 500,000 distinct CDR3 sequences; 7.5% to 10% of them occurred a single time. Of the sample, 2.5% to 3.5% falls within the top ten clones.

These data were also reused for a study on yellow fever vaccine responses in identical twins. Taken from the second paper: According to the authors, the vaccine-induced T cell response in identical twins seemed to be partly convergent and partly specific to each individual. In identical twins, the study followed T cell clones that responded to the vaccine with precision.

The sample taken for sequencing was PBMCs. This clonotype was obtained from a woman aged 18-29 years in good health. Recombination linked TRBV12-3 or TRBV12-4 to TRBJ2-7; TRBD1 could be the D gene, as 6 bases match. The nucleotide sequence is given as TGTGCCAGCAGTTCTCAACAGGGCCTCTACGAGCAGTACTTC. It translates to CASSSQQGLYEQYF.